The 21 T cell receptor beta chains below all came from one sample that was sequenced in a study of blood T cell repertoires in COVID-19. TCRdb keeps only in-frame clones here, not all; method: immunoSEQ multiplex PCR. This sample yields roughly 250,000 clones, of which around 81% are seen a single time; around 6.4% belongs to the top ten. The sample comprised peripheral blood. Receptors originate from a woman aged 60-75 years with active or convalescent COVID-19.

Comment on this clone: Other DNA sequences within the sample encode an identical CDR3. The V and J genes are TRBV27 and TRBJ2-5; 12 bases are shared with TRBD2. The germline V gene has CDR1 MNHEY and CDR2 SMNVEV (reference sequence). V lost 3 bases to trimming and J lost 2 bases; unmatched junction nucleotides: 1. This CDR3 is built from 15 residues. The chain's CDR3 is CASSFGLAGQETQYF. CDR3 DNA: TGTGCCAGCAGTTTCGGACTAGCGGGACAAGAGACCCAGTACTTC.

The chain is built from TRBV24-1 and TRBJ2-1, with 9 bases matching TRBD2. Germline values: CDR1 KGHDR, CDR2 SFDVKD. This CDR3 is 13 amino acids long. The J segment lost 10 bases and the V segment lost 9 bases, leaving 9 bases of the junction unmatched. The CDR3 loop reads CATGRGLASEQFF. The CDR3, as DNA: TGTGCCACCGGCAGGGGACTAGCCTCCGAGCAGTTCTTC.

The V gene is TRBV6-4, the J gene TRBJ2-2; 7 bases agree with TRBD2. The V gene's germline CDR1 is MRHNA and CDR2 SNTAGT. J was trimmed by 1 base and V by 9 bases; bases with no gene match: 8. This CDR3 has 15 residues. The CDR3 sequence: CASKSSGGNTGELFF. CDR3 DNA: TGTGCCAGTAAATCTAGCGGCGGGAACACCGGGGAGCTGTTTTTT.

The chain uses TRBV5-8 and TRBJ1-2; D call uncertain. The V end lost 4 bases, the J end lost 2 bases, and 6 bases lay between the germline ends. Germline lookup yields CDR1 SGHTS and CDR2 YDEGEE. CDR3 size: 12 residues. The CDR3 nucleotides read TGTGCCAGCAGCCTAATGAACTATGGCTACACCTTC. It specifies CASSLMNYGYTF.

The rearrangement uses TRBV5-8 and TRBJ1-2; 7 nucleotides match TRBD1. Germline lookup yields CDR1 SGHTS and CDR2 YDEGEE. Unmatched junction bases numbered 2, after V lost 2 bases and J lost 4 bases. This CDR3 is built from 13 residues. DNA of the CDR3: TGTGCCAGCAGCTTTCAGGGGGTCTATGGCTACACCTTC. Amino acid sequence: CASSFQGVYGYTF.

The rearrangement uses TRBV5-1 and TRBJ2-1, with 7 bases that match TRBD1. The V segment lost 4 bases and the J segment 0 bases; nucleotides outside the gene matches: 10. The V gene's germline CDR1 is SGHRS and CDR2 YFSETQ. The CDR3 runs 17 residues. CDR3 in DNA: TGCGCCAGCAGCCCGACGACAGGGCTGGGCTCCTACAATGAGCAGTTCTTC. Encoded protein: CASSPTTGLGSYNEQFF.

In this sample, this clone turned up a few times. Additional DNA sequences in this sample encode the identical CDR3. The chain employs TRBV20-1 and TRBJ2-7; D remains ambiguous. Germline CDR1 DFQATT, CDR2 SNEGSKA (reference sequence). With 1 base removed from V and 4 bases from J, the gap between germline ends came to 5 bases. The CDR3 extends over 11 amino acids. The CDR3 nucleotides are TGCAGTGCTAGAGGCGGTTACGAGCAGTACTTC. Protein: CSARGGYEQYF.

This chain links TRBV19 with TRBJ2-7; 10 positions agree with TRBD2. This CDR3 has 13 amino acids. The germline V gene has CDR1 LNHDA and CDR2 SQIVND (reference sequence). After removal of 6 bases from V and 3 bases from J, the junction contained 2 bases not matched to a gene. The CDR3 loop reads CASSPSGSYEQYF. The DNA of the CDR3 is TGTGCCAGTAGCCCTAGCGGGAGCTACGAGCAGTACTTC.

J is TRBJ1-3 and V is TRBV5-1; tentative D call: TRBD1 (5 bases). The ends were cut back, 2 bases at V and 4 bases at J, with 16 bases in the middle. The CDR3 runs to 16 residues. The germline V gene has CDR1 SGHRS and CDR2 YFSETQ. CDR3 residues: CASSLATAITGNTIYF. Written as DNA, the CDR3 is TGCGCCAGCAGCTTAGCGACAGCCATAACGGGAAACACCATATATTTT.

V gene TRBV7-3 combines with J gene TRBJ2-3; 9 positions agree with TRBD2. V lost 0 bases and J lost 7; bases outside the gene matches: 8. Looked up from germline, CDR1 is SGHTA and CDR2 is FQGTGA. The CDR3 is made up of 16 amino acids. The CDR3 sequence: CASSLTGSGRMNTQYF. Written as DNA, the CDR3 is TGTGCCAGCAGCTTAACGGGGAGCGGGAGGATGAATACGCAGTATTTT.

The CDR3 protein is CASSLTGTAYNEQFF. The CDR3 DNA sequence: TGTGCCAGCAGTTTAACCGGGACAGCTTACAATGAGCAGTTCTTC. The chain recombines TRBV27 with TRBJ2-1, with 7 bases that match TRBD1. CDR1 is MNHEY, CDR2 SMNVEV, per germline (reference sequence). Germline trimming cut 2 bases from V and 4 bases from J; bases unmatched to any gene: 5. The CDR3 contains 15 residues.

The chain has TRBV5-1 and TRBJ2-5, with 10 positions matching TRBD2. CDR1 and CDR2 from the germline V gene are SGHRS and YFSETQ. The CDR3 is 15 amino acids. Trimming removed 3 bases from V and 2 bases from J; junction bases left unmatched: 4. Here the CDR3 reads CASSYSSGGQETQYF. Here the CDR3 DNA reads TGCGCCAGCAGCTACTCTAGCGGGGGACAAGAGACCCAGTACTTC.

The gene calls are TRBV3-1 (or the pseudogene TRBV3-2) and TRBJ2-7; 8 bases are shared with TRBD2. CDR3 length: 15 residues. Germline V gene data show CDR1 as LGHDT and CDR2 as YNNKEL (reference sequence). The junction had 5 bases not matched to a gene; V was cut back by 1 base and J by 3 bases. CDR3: CASSQGASGYYEQYF. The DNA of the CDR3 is TGTGCCAGCAGCCAAGGTGCTAGCGGGTACTACGAGCAGTACTTC.

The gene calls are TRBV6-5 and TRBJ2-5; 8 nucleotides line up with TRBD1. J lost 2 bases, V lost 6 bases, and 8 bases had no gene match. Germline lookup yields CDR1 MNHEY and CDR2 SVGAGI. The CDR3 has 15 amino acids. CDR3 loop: CASRSGGGVQETQYF. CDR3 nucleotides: TGTGCCAGCAGATCAGGGGGCGGAGTTCAAGAGACCCAGTACTTC.

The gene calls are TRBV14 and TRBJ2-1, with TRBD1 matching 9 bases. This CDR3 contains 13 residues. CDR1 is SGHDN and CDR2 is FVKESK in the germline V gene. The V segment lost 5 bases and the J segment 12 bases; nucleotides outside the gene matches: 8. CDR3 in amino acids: CASSYTQGAGQFF. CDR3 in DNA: TGTGCCAGCAGCTACACACAGGGGGCAGGGCAGTTCTTC.

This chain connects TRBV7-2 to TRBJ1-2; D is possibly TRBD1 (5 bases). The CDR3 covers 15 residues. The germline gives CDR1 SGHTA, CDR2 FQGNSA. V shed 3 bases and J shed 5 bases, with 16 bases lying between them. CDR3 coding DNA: TGTGCCAGCAGCTTTAGATGGGGCCCACCTTATGGCTACACCTTC. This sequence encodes CASSFRWGPPYGYTF.

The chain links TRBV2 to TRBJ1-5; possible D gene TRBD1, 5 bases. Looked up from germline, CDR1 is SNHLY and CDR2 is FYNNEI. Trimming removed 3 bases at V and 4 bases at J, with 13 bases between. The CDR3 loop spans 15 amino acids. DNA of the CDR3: TGTGCCAGCAGTGAGGGGGGAACACCAAATCAGCCCCAGCATTTT. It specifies CASSEGGTPNQPQHF.

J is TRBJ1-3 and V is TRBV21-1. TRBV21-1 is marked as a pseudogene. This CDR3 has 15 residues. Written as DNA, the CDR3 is TGTGCCAGCAGCAAACACCCTCGAGGTGGAAACACCATATATTTT. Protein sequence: CASSKHPRGGNTIYF.

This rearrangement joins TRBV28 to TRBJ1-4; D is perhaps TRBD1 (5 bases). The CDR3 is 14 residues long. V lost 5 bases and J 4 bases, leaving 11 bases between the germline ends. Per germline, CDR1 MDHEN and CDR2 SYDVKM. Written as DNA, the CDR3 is TGTGCCAGCAGTCAAGAAGGGGTTAATGAAAAACTGTTTTTT. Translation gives CASSQEGVNEKLFF. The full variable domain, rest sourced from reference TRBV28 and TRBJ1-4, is DVKVTQSSRYLVKRTGEKVFLECVQDMDHENMFWYRQDPGLGLRLIYFSYDVKMKEKGDIPEGYSVSREKKERFSLILESASTNQTSMYLCASSQEGVNEKLFFGSGTQLSVL.

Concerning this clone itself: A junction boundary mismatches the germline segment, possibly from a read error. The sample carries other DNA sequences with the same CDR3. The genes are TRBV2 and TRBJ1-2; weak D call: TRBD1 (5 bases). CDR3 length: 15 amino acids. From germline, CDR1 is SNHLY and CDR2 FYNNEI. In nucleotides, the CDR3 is TGTGCCAGCAGTCCGCGCACGGGGCCGGGGGATGGCTACACCTTT. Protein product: CASSPRTGPGDGYTF.

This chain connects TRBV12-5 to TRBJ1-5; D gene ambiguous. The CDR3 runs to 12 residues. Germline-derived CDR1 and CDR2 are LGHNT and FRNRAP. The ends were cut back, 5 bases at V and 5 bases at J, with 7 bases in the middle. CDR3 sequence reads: CASGLQDQPQHF. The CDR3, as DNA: TGTGCTAGTGGTCTGCAGGATCAGCCCCAGCATTTT.